This entry lists 19 T cell receptor beta chains sequenced from one sample in a study of cytomegalovirus exposure and HLA in healthy donors. In the PCR, 60 Vbeta and 13 Jbeta primers were used. Measured with immunoSEQ multiplex PCR; TCRdb has only the in-frame clones, and not every one. The sample has roughly 120,000 clones, approximately 80% seen once. Source material: PBMCs. These receptors came from a human donor in good health.

The chain uses TRBV7-9 and TRBJ2-7; the D is unclear. The V end lost 3 bases, the J end lost 5 bases, and 11 bases lay between the germline ends. The CDR3 extends over 13 amino acids. The germline gives CDR1 SEHNR, CDR2 FQNEAQ (reference sequence). CDR3: CASSFDFSDEQYF. The CDR3 coding sequence is TGTGCCAGCAGCTTCGATTTTTCGGACGAGCAGTACTTC.

This clone turned up a few times. This chain uses TRBV5-6 with TRBJ1-4, with D possibly matching TRBD1 (5 bases). In germline, CDR1 is SGHDT, CDR2 YYEEEE. V gave up 4 bases and J gave up 2 bases, with 9 bases separating them. The CDR3 extends over 14 amino acids. Here the CDR3 DNA reads TGTGCCAGCAGCGATCCAGGGACTAATGAAAAACTGTTTTTT. Amino acids: CASSDPGTNEKLFF. Filled out from reference TRBV5-6 and TRBJ1-4, the complete variable domain reads DAGVTQSPTHLIKTRGQQVTLRCSPKSGHDTVSWYQQALGQGPQFIFQYYEEEERQRGNFPDRFSGHQFPNYSSELNVNALLLGDSALYLCASSDPGTNEKLFFGSGTQLSVL.

The sample holds a few counts of this clone. This chain uses TRBV6-4 with TRBJ2-7, with D hard to call. The CDR3 sequence is 11 residues long. CDR1 and CDR2 from the germline V gene are MRHNA and SNTAGT. The V and J ends lost 2 bases and 6 bases respectively, with 5 bases between them. Written as DNA, the CDR3 is TGTGCCAGCAGTGACAGCCTCGAGCAGTACTTC. Translated: CASSDSLEQYF.

V is TRBV5-1 and J is TRBJ2-3; TRBD2 aligns across 8 bases. With V trimmed by 4 bases and J by 6 bases, 13 bases remained unmatched. CDR1 SGHRS and CDR2 YFSETQ come from the germline V gene. This CDR3 has 16 amino acids. CDR3 bases: TGCGCCAGCAGCCCGTCAAGGCGGGGGGCGGGGGATACGCAGTATTTT. As protein: CASSPSRRGAGDTQYF.

The V and J genes are TRBV19 and TRBJ2-2; D might be TRBD2 (5 bases). Germline CDR1 reads LNHDA; CDR2 reads SQIVND (reference sequence). The CDR3 has 15 residues. The ends were cut back, 3 bases at V and 4 bases at J, with 12 bases in the middle. The CDR3 protein is CASSIGGRATGELFF. DNA of the CDR3: TGTGCCAGTAGTATCGGAGGTAGGGCCACCGGGGAGCTGTTTTTT.

The table lists this clone with a few counts. J is TRBJ1-5 and V is TRBV5-4; 8 nucleotides align to TRBD1. This CDR3 has 16 amino acids. With 1 base clipped from V and 4 bases from J, the junction kept 7 bases outside the gene matches. Germline V gene lookup returns CDR1 SGHNT and CDR2 YYREEE (reference sequence). CDR3 residues: CASSLWGQEGNQPQHF. The CDR3 DNA reads TGTGCCAGCAGCTTGTGGGGACAGGAAGGGAATCAGCCCCAGCATTTT.

The rearrangement links TRBV28 to TRBJ1-2, with D perhaps TRBD1 (5 bases). The V end lost 3 bases, the J end lost 0 bases, and 14 bases lay between the germline ends. The CDR3 covers 16 residues. Germline CDR1 is MDHEN and CDR2 is SYDVKM. CDR3 amino acids: CASSFSVGGANYGYTF. As DNA, the CDR3 is TGTGCCAGCAGTTTCAGTGTGGGGGGAGCTAACTATGGCTACACCTTC.

The rearrangement joins TRBV9 to TRBJ2-1; no firm D call. The length of the CDR3 is 14 residues. The germline V and J ends were trimmed by 0 bases and 0 bases, with 4 bases remaining between them. Germline CDR1 reads SGDLS; CDR2 reads YYNGEE. In DNA, the CDR3 is TGTGCCAGCAGCGTAGCGGGCTCCTACAATGAGCAGTTCTTC. Its translation is CASSVAGSYNEQFF.

The chain is built from TRBV6-5 and TRBJ2-7; D is possibly TRBD2 (5 bases). The germline V and J ends were trimmed by 6 bases and 2 bases, with 14 bases remaining between them. CDR1 is MNHEY, CDR2 SVGAGI, per germline. The CDR3 runs to 14 residues. CDR3 bases: TGTGCCAGCAGCTGGAGGACGGGAACCTACGAGCAGTACTTC. This gives the protein CASSWRTGTYEQYF.

This clone was seen a single time. The rearrangement uses TRBV6-5 and TRBJ1-2; TRBD1 agrees at 8 bases. Losses at the gene ends were 0 bases for V and 4 bases for J; bases not matched to a gene: 7. The CDR3 runs to 16 residues. Germline lookup yields CDR1 MNHEY and CDR2 SVGAGI. CDR3 loop: CASSYSPQGVGYGYTF. The CDR3 DNA reads TGTGCCAGCAGTTACTCCCCACAGGGGGTTGGCTATGGCTACACCTTC.

The chain uses TRBV6-5 and TRBJ1-6; D is unclear. The CDR3 has 15 residues. Trimming pared 2 bases from V and 6 bases from J, leaving 11 bases between. The V gene's germline CDR1 is MNHEY and CDR2 SVGAGI. The DNA of the CDR3 is TGTGCCAGCAGTTACGGTCCAGTTATTAATTCACCCCTCCACTTT. It translates to CASSYGPVINSPLHF.

The V gene is TRBV19, the J gene TRBJ1-3; 7 bases map to TRBD1. Losses at the gene ends were 5 bases for V and 4 bases for J; bases not matched to a gene: 5. The CDR3 sequence is 14 residues long. Per the germline V gene, CDR1 is LNHDA and CDR2 is SQIVND (reference sequence). CDR3 coding DNA: TGTGCCAGTAGTCCCGGGACAGAAGGAAACACCATATATTTT. It specifies CASSPGTEGNTIYF.

J is TRBJ1-5 and V is TRBV19, with 10 nucleotides matching TRBD1. The germline V gene encodes CDR1 LNHDA and CDR2 SQIVND (reference sequence). With V trimmed by 6 bases and J by 1 base, 3 bases remained unmatched. This CDR3 is 15 amino acids long. In nucleotides, the CDR3 is TGTGCCAGTAGGGTGGACAGGGGGAGCAATCAGCCCCAGCATTTT. This translates into CASRVDRGSNQPQHF.

As to this clone: The same CDR3 can be traced to other DNA sequences in this sample. The genes are TRBV2 and TRBJ1-4, with D hard to call. CDR3 length equals 14 residues. Deletions cut 6 bases from V and 2 bases from J, with 10 bases between. From germline, CDR1 is SNHLY and CDR2 FYNNEI. CDR3 in amino acids: CASREGRTNEKLFF. CDR3 in DNA: TGTGCCAGCAGGGAGGGCAGGACTAATGAAAAACTGTTTTTT.

As concerns this clone: This sample also contains other DNA sequences that code for the same CDR3. The J gene is TRBJ2-1, the V gene TRBV11-3; TRBD2 aligns across 10 bases. This CDR3 is built from 13 residues. V dropped 6 bases and J dropped 4; count of bases not matched to a gene: 0. Germline V CDR1 and CDR2: SGHNT, YENEEA. CDR3 DNA: TGTGCCAGCAGTAGCGGGGGGTACAATGAGCAGTTCTTC. Translating gives CASSSGGYNEQFF.

CDR3 sequence reads: CASSQDRVSAFF. DNA for the CDR3: TGTGCCAGCAGCCAGGACAGGGTCTCAGCTTTCTTT. The chain uses TRBV11-2 and TRBJ1-1, with 8 bases matching TRBD1. This CDR3 contains 12 residues. Unmatched junction bases numbered 6, after V lost 5 bases and J lost 10 bases. In germline, CDR1 is SGHAT, CDR2 FQNNGV.

In its sample, this clone was seen once. The J gene is TRBJ1-1, the V gene TRBV21-1; the listed D gene, TRBD1, was not tested against the DNA. TRBV21-1 is designated a pseudogene. CDR3 length equals 14 residues. This chain's CDR3 is CASSKGCMNTEAFF. CDR3 coding DNA: TGTGCCAGCAGCAAGGGCTGCATGAACACTGAAGCTTTCTTT.

The chain couples TRBV7-8 to TRBJ2-7; 7 nucleotides align to TRBD1. Germline CDR1 reads SGHVS; CDR2 reads FQNEAQ. The CDR3 is 17 residues long. Trimming removed 0 bases from V and 0 bases from J; junction bases left unmatched: 8. As DNA, the CDR3 is TGTGCCAGCAGCTTAGCTTCTCCGGGACAGAACTCCTACGAGCAGTACTTC. This gives the protein CASSLASPGQNSYEQYF. The full variable domain, its missing parts supplied by reference TRBV7-8 and TRBJ2-7, is GAGVSQSPRYKVAKRGQDVALRCDPISGHVSLFWYQQALGQGPEFLTYFQNEAQLDKSGLPSDRFFAERPEGSVSTLKIQRTQQEDSAVYLCASSLASPGQNSYEQYFGPGTRLTVT.

Concerning this clone: An end of the junction differs from the germline gene, which may be a read error. This chain links TRBV27 with TRBJ2-7, with TRBD2 as a possible D gene (5 bases). Germline V lookup: CDR1 MNHEY, CDR2 SMNVEV (reference sequence). The CDR3 loop spans 13 amino acids. This CDR3 is CASGMRALNEQCF. In nucleotides, the CDR3 is TGTGCCAGCGGAATGCGGGCCCTAAACGAGCAGTGCTTC.